The entry that follows covers one T cell receptor beta chain sequence. The method was immunoSEQ multiplex PCR; TCRdb's version includes in-frame clones alone and lacks a portion of them. This table has around 180,000 clones, roughly 92% appearing once. This sample is drawn from a study of T cell responses to AZD1222 COVID-19 vaccine. The wider study: Whether given at about 4 or about 12 weeks, second doses were pooled.

This CDR3 spans 16 amino acids. Germline loops: CDR1 SGHRS, CDR2 YFSETQ. V gave up 3 bases and J gave up 0 bases, with 15 bases separating them. The source was peripheral blood, collected on day 0 of AZD1222 vaccination. This chain links TRBV5-1 with TRBJ1-2; tentatively, D is TRBD1 (5 bases). This sequence was found in an adult in good health. CDR3 loop: CASSWDGLQSNYGYTF. CDR3 DNA: TGCGCCAGCAGCTGGGACGGCCTTCAATCTAACTATGGCTACACCTTC. The variable domain in full, completed from reference TRBV5-1 and TRBJ1-2, reads KAGVTQTPRYLIKTRGQQVTLSCSPISGHRSVSWYQQTPGQGLQFLFEYFSETQRNKGNFPGRFSGRQFSNSRSEMNVSTLELGDSALYLCASSWDGLQSNYGYTFGSGTRLTVV.